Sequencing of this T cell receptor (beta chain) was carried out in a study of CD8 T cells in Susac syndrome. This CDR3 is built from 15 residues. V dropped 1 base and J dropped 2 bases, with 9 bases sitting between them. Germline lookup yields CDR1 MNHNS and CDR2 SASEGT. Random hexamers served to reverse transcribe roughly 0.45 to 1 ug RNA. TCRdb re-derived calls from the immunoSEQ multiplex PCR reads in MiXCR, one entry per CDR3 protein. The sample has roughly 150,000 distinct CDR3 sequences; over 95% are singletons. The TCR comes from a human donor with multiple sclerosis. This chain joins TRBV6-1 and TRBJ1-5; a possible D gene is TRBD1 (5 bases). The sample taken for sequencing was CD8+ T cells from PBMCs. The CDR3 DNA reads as TGTGCCAGCAGTGAAGGGGACCGACGCAATCAGCCCCAGCATTTT. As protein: CASSEGDRRNQPQHF.